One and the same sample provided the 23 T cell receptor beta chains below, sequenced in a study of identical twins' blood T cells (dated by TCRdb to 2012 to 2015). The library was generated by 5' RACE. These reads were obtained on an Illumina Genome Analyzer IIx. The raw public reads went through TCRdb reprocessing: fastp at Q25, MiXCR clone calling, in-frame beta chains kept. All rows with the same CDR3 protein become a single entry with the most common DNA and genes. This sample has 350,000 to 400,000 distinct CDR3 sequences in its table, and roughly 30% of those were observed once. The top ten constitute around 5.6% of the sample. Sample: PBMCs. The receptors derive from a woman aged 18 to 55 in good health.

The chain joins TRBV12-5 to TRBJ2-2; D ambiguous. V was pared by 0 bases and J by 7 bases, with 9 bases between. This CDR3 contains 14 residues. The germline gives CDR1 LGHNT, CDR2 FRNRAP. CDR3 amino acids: CASGLVRRLGELFF. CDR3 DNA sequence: TGTGCTAGTGGTTTGGTACGGCGTCTCGGGGAGCTGTTTTTT.

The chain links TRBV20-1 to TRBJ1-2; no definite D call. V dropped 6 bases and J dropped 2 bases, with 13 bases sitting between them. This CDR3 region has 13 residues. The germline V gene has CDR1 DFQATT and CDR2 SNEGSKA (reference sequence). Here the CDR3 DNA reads TGCAGTGCACGACCGGACGGAAACTATGGCTACACCTTC. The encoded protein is CSARPDGNYGYTF.

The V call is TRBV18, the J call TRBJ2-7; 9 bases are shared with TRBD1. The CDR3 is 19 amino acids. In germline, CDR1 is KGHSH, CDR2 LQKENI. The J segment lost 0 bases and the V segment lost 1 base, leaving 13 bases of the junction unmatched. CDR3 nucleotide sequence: TGTGCCAGCTCACCACGGTATGGAGACGGGACAGGGAGCTCCTACGAGCAGTACTTC. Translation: CASSPRYGDGTGSSYEQYF.

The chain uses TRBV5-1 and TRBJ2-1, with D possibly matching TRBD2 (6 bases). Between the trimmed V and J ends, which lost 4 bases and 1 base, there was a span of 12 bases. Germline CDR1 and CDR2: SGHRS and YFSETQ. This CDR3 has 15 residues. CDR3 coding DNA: TGCGCCAGCAGCGAATCGGGAGTGTCCTACAATGAGCAGTTCTTC. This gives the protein CASSESGVSYNEQFF.

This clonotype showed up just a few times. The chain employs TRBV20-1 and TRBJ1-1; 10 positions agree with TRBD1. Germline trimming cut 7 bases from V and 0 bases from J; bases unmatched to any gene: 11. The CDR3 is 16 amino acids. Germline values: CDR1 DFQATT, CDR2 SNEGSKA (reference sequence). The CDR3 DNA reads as TGCAGTGTGGTGGGTTGGACAGGGGGACTGAACACTGAAGCTTTCTTT. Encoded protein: CSVVGWTGGLNTEAFF.

CDR3 DNA sequence: TGCAGTGCTAGAGATCCAGGGGGCTACGAGCAGTACTTC. Encoded protein: CSARDPGGYEQYF. This sequence joins TRBV20-1 and TRBJ2-7; 7 bases agree with TRBD1. The CDR3 sequence is 13 residues long. V dropped 0 bases and J dropped 3; count of bases not matched to a gene: 2. CDR1 is DFQATT and CDR2 is SNEGSKA in the germline V gene (reference sequence).

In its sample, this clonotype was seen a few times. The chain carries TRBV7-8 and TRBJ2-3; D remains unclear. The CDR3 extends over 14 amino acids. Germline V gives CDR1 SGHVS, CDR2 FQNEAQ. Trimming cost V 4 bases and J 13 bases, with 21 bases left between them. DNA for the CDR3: TGTGCCAGCAGCTCTATCCCGGGCCGATCCTTAGAGTATTTT. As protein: CASSSIPGRSLEYF. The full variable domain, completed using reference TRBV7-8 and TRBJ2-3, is GAGVSQSPRYKVAKRGQDVALRCDPISGHVSLFWYQQALGQGPEFLTYFQNEAQLDKSGLPSDRFFAERPEGSVSTLKIQRTQQEDSAVYLCASSSIPGRSLEYFGPGTRLTVL.

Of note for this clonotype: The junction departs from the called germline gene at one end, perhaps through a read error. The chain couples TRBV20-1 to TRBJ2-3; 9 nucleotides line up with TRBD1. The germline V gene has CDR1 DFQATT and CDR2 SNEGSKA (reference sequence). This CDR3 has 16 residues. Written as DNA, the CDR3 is TGCAGTGCTAGAGATCTCGGGACAGGGAGCACGGATACGCAGTATTTT. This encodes CSARDLGTGSTDTQYF.

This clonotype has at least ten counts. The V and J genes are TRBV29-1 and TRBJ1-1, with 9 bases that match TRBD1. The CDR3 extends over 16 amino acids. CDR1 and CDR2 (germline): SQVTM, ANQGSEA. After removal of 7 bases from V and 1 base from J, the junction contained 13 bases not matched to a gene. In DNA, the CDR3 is TGCAGCGGGGGGACAGGGTTCCTCGTTGGGAACACTGAAGCTTTCTTT. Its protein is CSGGTGFLVGNTEAFF.

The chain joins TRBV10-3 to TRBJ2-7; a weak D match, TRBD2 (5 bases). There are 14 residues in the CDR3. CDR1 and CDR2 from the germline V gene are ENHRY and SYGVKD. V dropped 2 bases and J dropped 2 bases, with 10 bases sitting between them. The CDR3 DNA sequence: TGTGCCATCAGTGAGCCGGGAAAAACCTACGAGCAGTACTTC. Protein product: CAISEPGKTYEQYF.

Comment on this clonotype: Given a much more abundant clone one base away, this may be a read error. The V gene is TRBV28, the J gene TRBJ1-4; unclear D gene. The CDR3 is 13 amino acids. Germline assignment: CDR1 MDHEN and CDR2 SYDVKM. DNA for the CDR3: TGTGCCCGCAGTTTCGTCGTTGGTGAAAAACTGTTTTTT. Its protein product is CARSFVVGEKLFF.

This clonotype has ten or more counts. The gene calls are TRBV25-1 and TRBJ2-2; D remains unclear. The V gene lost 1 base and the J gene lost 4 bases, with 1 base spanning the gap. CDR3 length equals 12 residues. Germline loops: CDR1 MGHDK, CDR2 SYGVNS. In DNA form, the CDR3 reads TGTGCCAGCAGTGAATCCACCGGGGAGCTGTTTTTT. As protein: CASSESTGELFF.

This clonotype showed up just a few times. The CDR3 coding sequence is TGTGCCACCAGTGATACGGGGAAGGGGACCGGGGAGCTGTTTTTT. It translates to CATSDTGKGTGELFF. The gene calls are TRBV24-1 and TRBJ2-2; D is tentatively TRBD1 or TRBD2 (5 bases each). Between the trimmed V and J ends, which lost 3 bases and 5 bases, there was a span of 12 bases. CDR1 and CDR2 from the germline V gene are KGHDR and SFDVKD. The CDR3 totals 15 residues.

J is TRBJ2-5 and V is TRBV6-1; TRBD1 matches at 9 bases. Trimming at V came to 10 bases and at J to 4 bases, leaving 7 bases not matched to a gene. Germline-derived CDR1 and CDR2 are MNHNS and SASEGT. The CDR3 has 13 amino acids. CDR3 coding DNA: TGTGCCATCGAGAGGGGACAGGGAGAGACCCAGTACTTC. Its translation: CAIERGQGETQYF.

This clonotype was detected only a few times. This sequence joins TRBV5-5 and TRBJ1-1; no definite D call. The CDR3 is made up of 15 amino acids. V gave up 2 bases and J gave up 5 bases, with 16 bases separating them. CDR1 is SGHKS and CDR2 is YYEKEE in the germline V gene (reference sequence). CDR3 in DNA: TGTGCCAGCAGCTTTTCCTCCGGGATCGAGACTGAAGCTTTCTTT. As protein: CASSFSSGIETEAFF. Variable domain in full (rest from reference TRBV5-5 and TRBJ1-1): DAGVTQSPTHLIKTRGQQVTLRCSPISGHKSVSWYQQVLGQGPQFIFQYYEKEERGRGNFPDRFSARQFPNYSSELNVNALLLGDSALYLCASSFSSGIETEAFFGQGTRLTVV.

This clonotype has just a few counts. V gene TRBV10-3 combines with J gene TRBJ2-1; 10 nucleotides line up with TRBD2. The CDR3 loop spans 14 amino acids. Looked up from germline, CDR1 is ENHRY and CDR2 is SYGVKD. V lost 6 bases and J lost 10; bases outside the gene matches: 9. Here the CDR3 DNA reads TGTGCCATCAGATCCAGCGGGGGGGCAGGAGAGCAGTTCTTC. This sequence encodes CAIRSSGGAGEQFF.

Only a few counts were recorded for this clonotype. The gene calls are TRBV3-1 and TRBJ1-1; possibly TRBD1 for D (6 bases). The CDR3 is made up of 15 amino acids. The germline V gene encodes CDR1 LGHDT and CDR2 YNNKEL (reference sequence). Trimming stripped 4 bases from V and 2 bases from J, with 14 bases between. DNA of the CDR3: TGTGCCAGCAGCCCCCGGACAGCTATCAACACTGAAGCTTTCTTT. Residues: CASSPRTAINTEAFF.

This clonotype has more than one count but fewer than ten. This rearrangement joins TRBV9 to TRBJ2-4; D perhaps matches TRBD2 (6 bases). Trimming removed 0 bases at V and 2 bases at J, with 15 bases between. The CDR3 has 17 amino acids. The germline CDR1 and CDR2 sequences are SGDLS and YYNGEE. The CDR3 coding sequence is TGTGCCAGCAGCGTAGACACGAGGGGACTTTCCAAAAACATTCAGTACTTC. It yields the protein CASSVDTRGLSKNIQYF. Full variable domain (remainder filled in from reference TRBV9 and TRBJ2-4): DSGVTQTPKHLITATGQRVTLRCSPRSGDLSVYWYQQSLDQGLQFLIQYYNGEERAKGNILERFSAQQFPDLHSELNLSSLELGDSALYFCASSVDTRGLSKNIQYFGAGTRLSVL.

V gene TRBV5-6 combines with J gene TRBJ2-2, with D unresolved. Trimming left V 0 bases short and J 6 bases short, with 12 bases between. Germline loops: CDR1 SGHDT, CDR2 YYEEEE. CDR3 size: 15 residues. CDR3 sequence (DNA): TGTGCCAGCAGCTTGGGGGCCGGTCGTGCCGGGGAGCTGTTTTTT. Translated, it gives CASSLGAGRAGELFF.

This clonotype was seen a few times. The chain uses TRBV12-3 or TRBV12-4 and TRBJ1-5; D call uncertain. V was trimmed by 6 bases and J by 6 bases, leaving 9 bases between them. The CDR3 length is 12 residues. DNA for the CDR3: TGTGCCAGCAGGATAGTAGGTCAGCCCCAGCATTTT. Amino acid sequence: CASRIVGQPQHF.

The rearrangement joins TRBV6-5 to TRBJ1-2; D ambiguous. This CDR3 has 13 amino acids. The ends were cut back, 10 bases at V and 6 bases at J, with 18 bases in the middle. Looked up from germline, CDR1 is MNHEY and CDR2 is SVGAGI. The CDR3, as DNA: TGTGCCAACAGAGCGGTGGTGGTTGATGGCTACACCTTC. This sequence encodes CANRAVVVDGYTF.

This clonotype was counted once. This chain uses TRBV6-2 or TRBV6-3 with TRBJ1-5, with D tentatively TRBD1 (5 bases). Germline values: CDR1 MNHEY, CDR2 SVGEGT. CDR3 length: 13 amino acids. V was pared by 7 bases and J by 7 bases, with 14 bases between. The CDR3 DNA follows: TGTGCCAGCACCGAACTCAGGGAGCAGCCCCAGCATTTT. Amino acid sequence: CASTELREQPQHF.

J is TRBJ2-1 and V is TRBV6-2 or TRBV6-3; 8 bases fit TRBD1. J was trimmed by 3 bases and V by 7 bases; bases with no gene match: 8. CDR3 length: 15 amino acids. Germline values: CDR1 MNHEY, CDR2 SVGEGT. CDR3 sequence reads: CASTYGGQVYNEQFF. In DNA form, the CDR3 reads TGTGCCAGCACCTATGGGGGACAGGTCTACAATGAGCAGTTCTTC.